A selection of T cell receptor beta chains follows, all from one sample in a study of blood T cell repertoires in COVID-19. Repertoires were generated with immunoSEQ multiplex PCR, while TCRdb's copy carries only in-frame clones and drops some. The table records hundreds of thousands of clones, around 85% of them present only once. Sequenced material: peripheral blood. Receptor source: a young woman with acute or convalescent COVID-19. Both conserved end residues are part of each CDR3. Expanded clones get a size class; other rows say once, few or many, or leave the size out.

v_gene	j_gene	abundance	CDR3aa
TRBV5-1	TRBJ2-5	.	CASSLAGTPGGGQETQYF
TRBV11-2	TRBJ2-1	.	CASEGYNEQFF
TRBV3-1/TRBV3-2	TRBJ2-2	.	CASSPQGVGELFF
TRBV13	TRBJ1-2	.	CASSSDRGKGYTF
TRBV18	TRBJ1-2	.	CASSPKAGQYTF
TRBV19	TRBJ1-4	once	CASKQTGANEKLFF
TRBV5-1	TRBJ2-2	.	CASTRGAYTGELFF
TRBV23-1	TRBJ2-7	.	CASSAGEQYF
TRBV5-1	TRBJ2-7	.	CASSLVYSGDEQYF
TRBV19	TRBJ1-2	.	CASHMGAGSPWGYGYTF
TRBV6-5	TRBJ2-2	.	CASNRGLNTGELFF
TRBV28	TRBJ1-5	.	CASSLYGTGDYSNQPQHF
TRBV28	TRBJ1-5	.	CASNPGGLGQPQHF
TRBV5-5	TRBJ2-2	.	CASIPSTFTGELFF
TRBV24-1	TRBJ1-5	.	CATSTSRDNQPQHF
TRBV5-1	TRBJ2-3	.	CASSLDRADTQYF
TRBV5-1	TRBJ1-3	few	CASSLGQGAVNTIYF
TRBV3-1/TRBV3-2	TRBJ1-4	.	CASSPQANEKLFF
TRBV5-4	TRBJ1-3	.	CASSGTGGKTNTIYF
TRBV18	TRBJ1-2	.	CASSGSSGATNYGYTF
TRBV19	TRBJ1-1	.	CASTYDPSGKTEAFF